This T cell receptor (beta chain) was recorded in a study of shared clonotypes between healthy human individuals (dated by TCRdb to 2020 to 2022). Looking at the study overall: The cohort comprised a couple of women and three men aged 18 to 49 years. To increase sequencing depth and limit assay-specific biases, different laboratories used diverse techniques to prepare libraries and sequence TCR repertoires. For each donor, CD4 naive and CD4 memory were each given three plates, CD8 naive was given two plates, and CD8 memory was given one plate. Blood TCR repertoires of about 5 healthy adults were deeply sequenced to estimate repertoire size and the extent of clonotype sharing between individuals. Per donor, leukapheresis produced somewhere between about 0.8 and 9 billion PBMCs. Broader findings and caveats from the paper: Pairwise subsampling led to the expectation that sequencing depth would affect the degree of clonotype sharing among donors. Compared with non-shared clonotypes, the clonotypes found in all four sorted-subset donors had higher generation probabilities. Rarefaction of sorted-subset datasets indicated incomplete sequencing despite the large sequencing depth. Sampling was limited to blood, and TCR repertoires in tissue likely differ from TCR repertoires in blood. When a few donors were compared, the shared fraction of clonotypes was around 5.1% for naive CD4, less than 4% for naive CD8, roughly 2.5% for memory CD4, and roughly 0.43% for memory CD8. Because the study included a small number of donors, the genetic and exposure-history diversity represented was limited. Larger estimated clonotype richness was generally found for naive subsets than for memory subsets.

Using the deep immunoSEQ assay, TCR CDR3 regions were amplified from genomic DNA by multiplex PCR. Extracted genomic DNA from each cell subset was distributed evenly across all wells of several immunoSEQ 96-well plates, and each plate was treated as a replicate. For sorted subsets, each replicate PCR was loaded with roughly 200 ng genomic DNA, equivalent to 25,000 to 30,000 T cell genomes. The purified libraries were quantified using a Qubit 3.0 fluorometer, sized with a Bioanalyzer 2100, and then quantified again using the KAPA Library Quantification kit. Every immunoSEQ 96-well plate was sequenced on a dedicated single-read 150-cycle Illumina NextSeq 550 flow cell. The original pipeline was this. Because the immunoSEQ output held only junctional sequences and lacked quality scores, the filtering could not match the filtering applied to full-length reads. Sequences were annotated with PyIR, a Python wrapper for IgBLAST v1.9, using IMGT germline references to assign V/J genes and CDR3. Reads were removed for weak V/J assignments (E-value above 1e-6), missing CDR3, stop codons, out-of-frame junctions, or ambiguous translated residues. V3J clonotypes were defined by identical inferred V gene, J gene, and CDR3 amino acid sequence. The percentage overlap between two repertoires was calculated by dividing the number of shared unique clonotypes by the size of the smaller repertoire. RTK rarefaction, the Chao1 estimator, and Recon v2.1 estimates of unobserved clonotypes were used to assess repertoire richness. For all TCRbeta clonotypes obtained by the gDNA method from four donors, generation probabilities were computed with OLGA. The source is immuneACCESS, and TCRdb retained only in-frame sequences with V and J called. Part of the clones is not carried over; for the studies checked, unresolved V genes explain less than half of this, and the remainder is unexplained. V and J calls and clone size are those listed in that table; D and trimming were worked out from the DNA. This sample holds about 2.3 million clones; over 85% were observed only once. Of the sample, approximately 0.4% is held by the ten largest clones.

Healthy HIV-negative adults with no recently reported acute infections or vaccinations were included as donors. All donors were Caucasian adults living in Nashville, Tennessee, USA. CD4+ T cells were enriched through magnetic negative selection, after which naive cells were positively selected on CD45RA and the remaining negative fraction served as the memory subset. After blood collection by leukapheresis, PBMCs were isolated using Ficoll-Histopaque density gradient centrifugation and then cryopreserved in the vapor phase of liquid nitrogen. Analytical flow cytometry was used to check the purity and quantity of every magnetically sorted T cell population. Each sorted fraction had its genomic DNA isolated and then quantified by UV absorbance on a Nanodrop 2000c. The CDR3, from cysteine to phenylalanine, totals 14 residues. Only the CDR3 part of the read is kept: 42 bases, read in frame from the first base. Trimming removed 3 bases from V and 4 bases from J; the gene matches leave 6 bases unexplained. According to the germline V gene, CDR1 reads MDHEN and CDR2 reads SYDVKM.

This clone occurred once. The specificity of this receptor is unknown. No base-level quality is on record; no much larger clone is a single base apart. Other DNA sequences in the sample encode the same CDR3. The TCR sequence derives from a man in his late teens or twenties in good health. Some clones in this sample may be carry-over from other donors' samples. The rearrangement joined TRBV28 to TRBJ2-7; 7 bases in between match TRBD2. The sample consisted of naive CD4+ T cells from PBMCs. This specimen's cell subset or site label, interpreted: CD45RA+ positively selected. The CDR3 sequence is CASSLGGGVYEQYF. The nucleotides read TGTGCCAGCAGTTTGGGGGGAGGGGTTTACGAGCAGTACTTC.